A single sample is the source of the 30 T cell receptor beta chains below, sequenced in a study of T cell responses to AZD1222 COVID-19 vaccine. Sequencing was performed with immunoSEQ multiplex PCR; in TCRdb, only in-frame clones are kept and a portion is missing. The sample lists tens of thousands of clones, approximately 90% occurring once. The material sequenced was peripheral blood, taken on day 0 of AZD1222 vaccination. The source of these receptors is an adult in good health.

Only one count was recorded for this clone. The CDR3 here is CASSRSDYGYTF. CDR3 nucleotides: TGTGCCAGCAGTCGTTCCGACTATGGCTACACCTTC. The chain uses TRBV12-3 or TRBV12-4 and TRBJ1-2; no clear D gene. The CDR3 consists of 12 residues. V lost 5 bases and J lost 3, with 7 bases in between.

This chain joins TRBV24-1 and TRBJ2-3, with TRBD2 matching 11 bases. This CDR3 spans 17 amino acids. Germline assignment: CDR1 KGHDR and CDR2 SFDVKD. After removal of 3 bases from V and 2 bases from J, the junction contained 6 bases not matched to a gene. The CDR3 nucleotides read TGTGCCACCAGTGATCCGGGACTAGCGGCATCCACAGATACGCAGTATTTT. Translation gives CATSDPGLAASTDTQYF.

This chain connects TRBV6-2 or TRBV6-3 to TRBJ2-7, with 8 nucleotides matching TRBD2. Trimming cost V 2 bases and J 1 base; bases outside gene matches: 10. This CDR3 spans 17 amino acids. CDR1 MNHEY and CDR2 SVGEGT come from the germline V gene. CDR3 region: CASSYSPSASGSYEQYF. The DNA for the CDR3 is TGTGCCAGCAGTTACAGCCCTTCGGCTAGCGGGTCCTACGAGCAGTACTTC.

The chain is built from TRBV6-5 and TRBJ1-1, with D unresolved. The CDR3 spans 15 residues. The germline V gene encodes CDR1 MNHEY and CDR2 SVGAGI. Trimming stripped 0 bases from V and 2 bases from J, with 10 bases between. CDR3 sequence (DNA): TGTGCCAGCAGTTACTCGGTCGCCCTTAACACTGAAGCTTTCTTT. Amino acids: CASSYSVALNTEAFF.

CDR3 DNA sequence: TGTGCCAGCAGTGAACAGGGCGTTGGAAACACCATATATTTT. Its translation is CASSEQGVGNTIYF. This chain connects TRBV2 to TRBJ1-3; TRBD1 might be the D (5 bases). Germline values: CDR1 SNHLY, CDR2 FYNNEI. This CDR3 has 14 residues. The ends were cut back, 2 bases at V and 3 bases at J, with 8 bases in the middle. Full variable domain (missing parts from reference TRBV2 and TRBJ1-3): EPEVTQTPSHQVTQMGQEVILRCVPISNHLYFYWYRQILGQKVEFLVSFYNNEISEKSEIFDDQFSVERPDGSNFTLKIRSTKLEDSAMYFCASSEQGVGNTIYFGEGSWLTVV.

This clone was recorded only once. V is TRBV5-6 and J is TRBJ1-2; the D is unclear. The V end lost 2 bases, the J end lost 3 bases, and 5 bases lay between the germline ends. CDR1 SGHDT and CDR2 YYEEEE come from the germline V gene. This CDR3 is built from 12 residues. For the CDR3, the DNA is TGTGCCAGCAGCTTTAGGGACTATGGCTACACCTTC. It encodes CASSFRDYGYTF.

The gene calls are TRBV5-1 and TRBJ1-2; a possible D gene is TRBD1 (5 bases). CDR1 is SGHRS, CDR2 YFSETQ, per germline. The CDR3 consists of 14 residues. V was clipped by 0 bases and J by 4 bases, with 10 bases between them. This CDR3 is CASSLEQESYGYTF. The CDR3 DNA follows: TGCGCCAGCAGCTTGGAACAGGAGTCCTATGGCTACACCTTC.

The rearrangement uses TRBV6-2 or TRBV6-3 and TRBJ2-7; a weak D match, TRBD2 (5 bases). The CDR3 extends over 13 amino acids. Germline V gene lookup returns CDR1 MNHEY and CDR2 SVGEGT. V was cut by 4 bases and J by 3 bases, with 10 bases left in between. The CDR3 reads CASSWRTGYEQYF. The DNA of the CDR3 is TGTGCCAGCAGTTGGAGGACCGGCTACGAGCAGTACTTC.

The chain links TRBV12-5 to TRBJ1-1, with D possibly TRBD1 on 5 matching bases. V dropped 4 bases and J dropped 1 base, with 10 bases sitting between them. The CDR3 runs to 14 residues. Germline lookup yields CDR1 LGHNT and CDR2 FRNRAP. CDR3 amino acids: CASGSDTTNTEAFF. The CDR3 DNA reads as TGTGCTAGTGGTTCGGACACGACGAACACTGAAGCTTTCTTT.

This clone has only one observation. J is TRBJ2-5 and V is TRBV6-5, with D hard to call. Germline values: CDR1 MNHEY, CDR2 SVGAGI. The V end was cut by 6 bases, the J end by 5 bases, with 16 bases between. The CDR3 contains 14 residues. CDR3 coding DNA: TGTGCCAGCAGGTACCTGCGGCATTGGGAGACCCAGTACTTC. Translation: CASRYLRHWETQYF.

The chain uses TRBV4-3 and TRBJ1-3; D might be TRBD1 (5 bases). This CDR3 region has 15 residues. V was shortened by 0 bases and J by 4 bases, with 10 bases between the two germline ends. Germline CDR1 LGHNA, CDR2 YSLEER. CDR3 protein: CASSQDSSGGNTIYF. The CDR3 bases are TGCGCCAGCAGCCAAGATTCGTCAGGGGGAAACACCATATATTTT.

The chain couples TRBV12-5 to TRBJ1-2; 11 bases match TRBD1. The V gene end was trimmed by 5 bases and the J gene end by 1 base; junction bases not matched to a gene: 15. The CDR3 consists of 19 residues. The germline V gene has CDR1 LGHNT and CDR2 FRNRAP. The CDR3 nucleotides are TGTGCTAGTGGTACCGTCATGGGACAGGGGGGAACTTATAACTATGGCTACACCTTC. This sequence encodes CASGTVMGQGGTYNYGYTF.

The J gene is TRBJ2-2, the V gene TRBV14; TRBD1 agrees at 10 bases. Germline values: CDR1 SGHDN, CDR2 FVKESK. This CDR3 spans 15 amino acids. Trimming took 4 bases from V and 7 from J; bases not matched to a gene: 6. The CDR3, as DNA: TGTGCCAGCAGCCCTCTCGGGACAGGGGTCGGGGAGCTGTTTTTT. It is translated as CASSPLGTGVGELFF.

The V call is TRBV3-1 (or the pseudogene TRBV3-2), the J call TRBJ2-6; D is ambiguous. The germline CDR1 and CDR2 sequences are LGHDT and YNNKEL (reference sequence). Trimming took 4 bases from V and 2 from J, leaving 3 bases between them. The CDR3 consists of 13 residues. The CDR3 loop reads CASSLPGANVLTF. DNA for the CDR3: TGTGCCAGCAGCCTGCCTGGGGCCAACGTCCTGACTTTC.

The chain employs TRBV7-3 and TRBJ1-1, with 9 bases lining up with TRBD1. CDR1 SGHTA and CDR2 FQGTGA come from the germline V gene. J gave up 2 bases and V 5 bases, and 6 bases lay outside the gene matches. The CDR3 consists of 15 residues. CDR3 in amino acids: CASSQRTGANTEAFF. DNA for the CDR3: TGTGCCAGCAGCCAAAGGACAGGGGCAAACACTGAAGCTTTCTTT.

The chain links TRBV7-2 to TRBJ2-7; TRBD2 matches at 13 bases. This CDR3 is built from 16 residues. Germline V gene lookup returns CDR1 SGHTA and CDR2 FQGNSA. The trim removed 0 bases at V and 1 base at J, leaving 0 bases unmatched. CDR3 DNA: TGTGCCAGCAGCTTAGCACTAGCGGGGGGGTCCTACGAGCAGTACTTC. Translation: CASSLALAGGSYEQYF.

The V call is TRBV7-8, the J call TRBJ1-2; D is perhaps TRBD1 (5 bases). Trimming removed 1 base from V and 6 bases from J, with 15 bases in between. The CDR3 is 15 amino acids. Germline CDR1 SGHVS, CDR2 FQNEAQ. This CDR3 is CASSLGFGALDGYTF. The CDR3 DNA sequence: TGTGCCAGCAGCTTAGGGTTCGGGGCCCTGGATGGCTACACCTTC. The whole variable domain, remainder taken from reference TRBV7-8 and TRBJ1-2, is GAGVSQSPRYKVAKRGQDVALRCDPISGHVSLFWYQQALGQGPEFLTYFQNEAQLDKSGLPSDRFFAERPEGSVSTLKIQRTQQEDSAVYLCASSLGFGALDGYTFGSGTRLTVV.

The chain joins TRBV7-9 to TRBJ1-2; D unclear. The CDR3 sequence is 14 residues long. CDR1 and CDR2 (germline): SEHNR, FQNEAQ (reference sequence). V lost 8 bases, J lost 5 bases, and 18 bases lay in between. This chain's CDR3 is CASSDWVNKYGYTF. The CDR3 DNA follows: TGTGCCAGCTCCGATTGGGTTAATAAGTATGGCTACACCTTC. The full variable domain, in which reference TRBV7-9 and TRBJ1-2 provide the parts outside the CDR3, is DTGVSQNPRHKITKRGQNVTFRCDPISEHNRLYWYRQTLGQGPEFLTYFQNEAQLEKSRLLSDRFSAERPKGSFSTLEIQRTEQGDSAMYLCASSDWVNKYGYTFGSGTRLTVV.

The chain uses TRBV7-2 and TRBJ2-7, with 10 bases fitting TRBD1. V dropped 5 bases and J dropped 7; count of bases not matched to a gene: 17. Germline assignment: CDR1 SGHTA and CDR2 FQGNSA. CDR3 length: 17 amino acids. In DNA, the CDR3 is TGTGCCAGCAGCGGGTTGGGACAGGGGTTACTCGGGGGGGAGCAGTACTTC. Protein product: CASSGLGQGLLGGEQYF.

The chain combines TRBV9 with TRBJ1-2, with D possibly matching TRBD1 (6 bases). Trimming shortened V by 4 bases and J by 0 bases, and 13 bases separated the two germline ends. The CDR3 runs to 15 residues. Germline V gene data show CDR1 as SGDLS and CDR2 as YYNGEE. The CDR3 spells CASSLRTVPNYGYTF. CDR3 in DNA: TGTGCCAGCAGCTTACGGACAGTCCCTAACTATGGCTACACCTTC.

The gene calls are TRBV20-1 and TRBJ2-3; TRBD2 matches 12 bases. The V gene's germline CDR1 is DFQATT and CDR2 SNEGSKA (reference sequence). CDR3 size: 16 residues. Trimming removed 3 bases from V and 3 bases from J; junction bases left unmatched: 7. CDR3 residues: CSASASGGAVTDTQYF. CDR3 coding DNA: TGCAGTGCTAGTGCTAGCGGGGGGGCTGTGACAGATACGCAGTATTTT.

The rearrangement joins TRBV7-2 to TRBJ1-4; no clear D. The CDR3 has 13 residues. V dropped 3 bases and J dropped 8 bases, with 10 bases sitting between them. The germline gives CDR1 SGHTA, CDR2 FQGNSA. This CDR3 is CASSFSFLEKLFF. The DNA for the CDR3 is TGTGCCAGCAGCTTCAGTTTTTTAGAAAAACTGTTTTTT.

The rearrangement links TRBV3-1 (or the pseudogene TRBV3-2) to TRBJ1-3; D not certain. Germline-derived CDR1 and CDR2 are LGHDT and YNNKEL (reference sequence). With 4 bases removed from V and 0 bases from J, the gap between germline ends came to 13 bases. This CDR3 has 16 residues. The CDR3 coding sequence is TGTGCCAGCAGCCGGACGTGGTCAGGCTCTGGAAACACCATATATTTT. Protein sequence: CASSRTWSGSGNTIYF.

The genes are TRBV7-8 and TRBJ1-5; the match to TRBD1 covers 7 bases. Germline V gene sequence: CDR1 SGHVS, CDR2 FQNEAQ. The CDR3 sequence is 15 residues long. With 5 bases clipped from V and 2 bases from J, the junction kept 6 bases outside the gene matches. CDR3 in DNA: TGTGCCAGCAGCCTAGACAGGGCTGGCAATCAGCCCCAGCATTTT. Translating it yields CASSLDRAGNQPQHF. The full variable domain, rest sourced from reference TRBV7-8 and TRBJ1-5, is GAGVSQSPRYKVAKRGQDVALRCDPISGHVSLFWYQQALGQGPEFLTYFQNEAQLDKSGLPSDRFFAERPEGSVSTLKIQRTQQEDSAVYLCASSLDRAGNQPQHFGDGTRLSIL.

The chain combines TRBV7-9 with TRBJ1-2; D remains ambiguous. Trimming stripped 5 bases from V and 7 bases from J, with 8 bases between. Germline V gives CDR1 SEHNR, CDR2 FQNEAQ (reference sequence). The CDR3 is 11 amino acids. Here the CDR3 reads CASSLGGGYTF. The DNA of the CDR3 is TGTGCCAGCAGCCTAGGCGGTGGCTACACCTTC.

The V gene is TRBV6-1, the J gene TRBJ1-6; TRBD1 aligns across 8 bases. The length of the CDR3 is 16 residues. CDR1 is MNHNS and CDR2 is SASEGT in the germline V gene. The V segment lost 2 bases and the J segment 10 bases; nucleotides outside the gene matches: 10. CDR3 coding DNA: TGTGCCAGCAGTGAACCTACTCAGGGGGCGAGGTCACCCCTCCACTTT. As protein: CASSEPTQGARSPLHF.

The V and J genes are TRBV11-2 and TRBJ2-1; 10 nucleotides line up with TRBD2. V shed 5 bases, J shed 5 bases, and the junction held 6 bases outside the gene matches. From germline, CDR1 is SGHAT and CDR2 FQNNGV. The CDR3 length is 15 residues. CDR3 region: CASSHRAGGHNEQFF. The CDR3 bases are TGTGCCAGCAGCCACAGAGCGGGGGGGCACAATGAGCAGTTCTTC. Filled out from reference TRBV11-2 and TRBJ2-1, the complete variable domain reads EAGVAQSPRYKIIEKRQSVAFWCNPISGHATLYWYQQILGQGPKLLIQFQNNGVVDDSQLPKDRFSAERLKGVDSTLKIQPAKLEDSAVYLCASSHRAGGHNEQFFGPGTRLTVL.

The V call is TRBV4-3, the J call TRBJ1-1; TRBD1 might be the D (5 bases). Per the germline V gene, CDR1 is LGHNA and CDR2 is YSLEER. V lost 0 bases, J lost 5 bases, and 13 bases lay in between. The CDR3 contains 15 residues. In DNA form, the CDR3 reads TGCGCCAGCAGCCAAGATACCGGGGGTGGGACTGAAGCTTTCTTT. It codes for CASSQDTGGGTEAFF.

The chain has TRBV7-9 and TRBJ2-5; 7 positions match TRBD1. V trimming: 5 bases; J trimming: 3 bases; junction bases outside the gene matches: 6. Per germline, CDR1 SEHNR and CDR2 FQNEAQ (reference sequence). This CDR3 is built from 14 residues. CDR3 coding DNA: TGTGCCAGCAGCCCAGCCGGGACAGAAGAGACCCAGTACTTC. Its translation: CASSPAGTEETQYF.

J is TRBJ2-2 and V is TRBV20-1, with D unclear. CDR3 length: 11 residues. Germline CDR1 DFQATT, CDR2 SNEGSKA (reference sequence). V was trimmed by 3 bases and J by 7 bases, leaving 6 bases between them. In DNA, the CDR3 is TGCAGTGCTAGTTATAGCGGGGAGCTGTTTTTT. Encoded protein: CSASYSGELFF.